This T cell receptor (beta chain) stems from a study of T cells in Graves' hyperthyroidism and ophthalmopathy. This clonotype was recorded many times. The CDR3 is 13 amino acids. V was cut by 1 base and J by 4 bases, with 8 bases left in between. Per the germline V gene, CDR1 is SGHRS and CDR2 is YFSETQ. There were TCR beta CDR3 regions amplified from RNA transcripts. First-round RT-PCR targeting the TCR CDR3 was performed with the HTBI primer set. MiXCR, run by TCRdb on the multiplex PCR reads, gives a single entry per CDR3 protein. The sample comprises 550,000 to 600,000 distinct CDR3 sequences, approximately 16% of which are singletons, and approximately 20% rests with the top ten. Thyroid ultrasound, orbital computed tomography, clinical symptoms, and serum thyroxine and TRAb underpinned diagnoses.

The chain joins TRBV5-1 to TRBJ1-2; D is uncertain. The clonotype comes from a woman aged 18-29 years with Graves' hyperthyroidism. Material: blood. DNA for the CDR3: TGCGCCAGCAGCTTGTCAGAAGTCTATGGCTACACCTTC. Residues: CASSLSEVYGYTF.